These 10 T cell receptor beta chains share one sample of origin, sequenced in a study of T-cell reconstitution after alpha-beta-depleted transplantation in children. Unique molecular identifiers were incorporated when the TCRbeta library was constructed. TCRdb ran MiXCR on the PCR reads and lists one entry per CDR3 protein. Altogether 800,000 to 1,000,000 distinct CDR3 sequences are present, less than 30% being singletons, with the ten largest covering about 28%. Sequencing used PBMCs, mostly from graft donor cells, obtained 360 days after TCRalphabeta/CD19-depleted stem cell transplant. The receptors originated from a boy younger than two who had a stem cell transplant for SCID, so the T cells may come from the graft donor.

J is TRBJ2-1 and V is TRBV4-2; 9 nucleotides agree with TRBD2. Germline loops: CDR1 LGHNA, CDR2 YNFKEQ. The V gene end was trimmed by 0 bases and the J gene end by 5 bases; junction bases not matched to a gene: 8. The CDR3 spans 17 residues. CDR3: CASSQDVGAGGHNEQFF. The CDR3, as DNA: TGTGCCAGCAGCCAAGATGTGGGAGCGGGGGGCCACAATGAGCAGTTCTTC.

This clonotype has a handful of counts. DNA of the CDR3: TGCGCCAGCAGCTTTCGGGACAGGGGTGGAAATGAGCAGTTCTTC. This codes for CASSFRDRGGNEQFF. The rearrangement uses TRBV5-1 and TRBJ2-1; TRBD1 aligns across 10 bases. The CDR3 spans 15 residues. Per germline, CDR1 SGHRS and CDR2 YFSETQ. The V and J ends lost 2 bases and 7 bases, in that order; junction bases with no gene match: 6.

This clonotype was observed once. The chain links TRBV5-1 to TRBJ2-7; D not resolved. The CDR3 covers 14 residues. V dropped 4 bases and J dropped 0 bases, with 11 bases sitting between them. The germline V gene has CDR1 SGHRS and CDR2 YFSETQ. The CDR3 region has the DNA TGCGCCAGCAGCATGGTGGAGAGCTCCTACGAGCAGTACTTC. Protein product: CASSMVESSYEQYF.

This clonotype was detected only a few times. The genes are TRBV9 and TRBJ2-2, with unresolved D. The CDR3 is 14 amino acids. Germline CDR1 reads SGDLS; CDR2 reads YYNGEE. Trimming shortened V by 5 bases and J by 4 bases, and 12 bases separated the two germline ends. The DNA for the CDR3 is TGTGCCAGCAGATTTAGACCCGGCACCGGGGAGCTGTTTTTT. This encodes CASRFRPGTGELFF.

CDR3 in amino acids: CSARRGSGGELFF. In nucleotides, the CDR3 is TGCAGTGCTAGGCGGGGTTCCGGCGGGGAGCTGTTTTTT. This chain connects TRBV20-1 to TRBJ2-2, with D tentatively TRBD2 (6 bases). V was pared by 3 bases and J by 7 bases, with 12 bases between. CDR3 length: 13 residues. Germline V gene lookup returns CDR1 DFQATT and CDR2 SNEGSKA (reference sequence).

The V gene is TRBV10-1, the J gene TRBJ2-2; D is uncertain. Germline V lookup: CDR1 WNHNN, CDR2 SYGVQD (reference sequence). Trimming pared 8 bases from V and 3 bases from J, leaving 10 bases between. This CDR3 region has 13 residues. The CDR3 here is CASARVDTGELFF. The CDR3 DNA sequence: TGCGCCAGCGCTAGGGTGGACACCGGGGAGCTGTTTTTT.

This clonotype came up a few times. CDR3 region: CASSVETGANTDTQYF. In nucleotides, the CDR3 is TGTGCCAGCAGCGTAGAAACGGGGGCGAACACAGATACGCAGTATTTT. V and J are TRBV9 and TRBJ2-3; either TRBD1 or TRBD2 may supply D (6 bases each). The V end was cut by 0 bases, the J end by 2 bases, with 13 bases between. Germline V lookup: CDR1 SGDLS, CDR2 YYNGEE. The CDR3 runs to 16 residues.

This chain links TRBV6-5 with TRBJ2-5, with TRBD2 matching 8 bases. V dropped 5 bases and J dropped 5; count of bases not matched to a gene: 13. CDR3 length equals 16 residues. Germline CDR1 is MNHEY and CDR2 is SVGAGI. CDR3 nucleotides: TGTGCCAGCAGTACTACTGGCCCGTCGGGGGGGGAGACCCAGTACTTC. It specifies CASSTTGPSGGETQYF.

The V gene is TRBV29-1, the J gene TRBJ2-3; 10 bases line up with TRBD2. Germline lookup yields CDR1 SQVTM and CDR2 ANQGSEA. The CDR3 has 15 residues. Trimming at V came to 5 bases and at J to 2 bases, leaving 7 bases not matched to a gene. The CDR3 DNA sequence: TGCAGCGTTAACCACCTAGCGGGGGTCACAGATACGCAGTATTTT. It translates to CSVNHLAGVTDTQYF.

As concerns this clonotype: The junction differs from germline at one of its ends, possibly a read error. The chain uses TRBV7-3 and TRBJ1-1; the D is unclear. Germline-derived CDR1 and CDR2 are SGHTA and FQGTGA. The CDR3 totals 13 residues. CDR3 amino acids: CAGSLRGNTEAFF. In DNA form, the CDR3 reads TGTGCCGGCAGCTTAAGAGGGAACACTGAAGCTTTCTTT. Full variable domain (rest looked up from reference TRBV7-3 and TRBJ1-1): GAGVSQTPSNKVTEKGKYVELRCDPISGHTALYWYRQSLGQGPEFLIYFQGTGAADDSGLPNDRFFAVRPEGSVSTLKIQRTERGDSAVYLCAGSLRGNTEAFFGQGTRLTVV.